This T cell receptor (beta chain) stems from a study of vaccination and CD4 T cells after COVID-19. In the study overall: At a median around 65 days (range 14 to 241) after dose two, post-vaccine samples were obtained. Each of the control cultures got a CEFX pool, an HIV-1 Nef pool, or no peptide.

The treatment was: approximately nine-day PBMC culture with coronavirus spike peptide pools or control peptides (ViraFEST assay). The Oncomine TCR Beta short-read assay was applied to DNA of cultured CD4+ T cells. TCRdb analysed the PCR reads with MiXCR anew, one entry per CDR3 protein. The sample carries around 5,900 distinct CDR3 sequences, less than 75% recorded once. The table lists this clonotype with a count of one. Its antigen is currently unknown. Source material: CD4+ T cells from blood, cultured in vitro. The TCR sequence derives from a human donor who had recovered from COVID-19.

For the CDR3, the DNA is TGTGCCAGCAGCCCTCGGGGCGCGAACACCGGGGAGCTGTTTTTT. Protein product: CASSPRGANTGELFF. This sequence joins TRBV7-9 and TRBJ2-2, with D perhaps matching TRBD1 or TRBD2 (5 bases each). CDR1 SEHNR and CDR2 FQNEAQ come from the germline V gene (reference sequence). V was pared by 5 bases and J by 0 bases, with 10 bases between. CDR3 size: 15 residues.